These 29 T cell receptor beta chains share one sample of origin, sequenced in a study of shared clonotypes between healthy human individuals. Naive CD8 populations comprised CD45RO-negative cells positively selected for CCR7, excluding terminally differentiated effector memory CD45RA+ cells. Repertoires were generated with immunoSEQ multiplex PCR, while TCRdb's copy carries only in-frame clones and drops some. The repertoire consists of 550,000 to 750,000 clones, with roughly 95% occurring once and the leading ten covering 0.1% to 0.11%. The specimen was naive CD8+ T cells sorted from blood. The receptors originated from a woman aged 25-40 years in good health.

CDR3 coding DNA: TGTGCCAGCAGCTTGGGAGGGGGCCTTAATTCACCCCTCCACTTT. Translated: CASSLGGGLNSPLHF. The V and J genes are TRBV5-6 and TRBJ1-6, with 7 bases fitting TRBD1. Germline V gene sequence: CDR1 SGHDT, CDR2 YYEEEE. Unmatched junction bases numbered 3, after V lost 0 bases and J lost 6 bases. This CDR3 region has 15 residues. The full variable domain, its missing parts supplied by reference TRBV5-6 and TRBJ1-6, is DAGVTQSPTHLIKTRGQQVTLRCSPKSGHDTVSWYQQALGQGPQFIFQYYEEEERQRGNFPDRFSGHQFPNYSSELNVNALLLGDSALYLCASSLGGGLNSPLHFGNGTRLTVT.

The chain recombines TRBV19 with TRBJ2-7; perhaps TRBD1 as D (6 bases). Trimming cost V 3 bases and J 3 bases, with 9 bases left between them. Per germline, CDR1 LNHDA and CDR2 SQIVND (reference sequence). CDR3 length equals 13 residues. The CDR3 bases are TGTGCCAGTAGTATCTCACAGGGCTACGAGCAGTACTTC. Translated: CASSISQGYEQYF.

CDR3 sequence reads: CASSLYGRVTDTQYF. CDR3 DNA sequence: TGTGCCAGCAGTTTATACGGGAGGGTGACAGATACGCAGTATTTT. J is TRBJ2-3 and V is TRBV27, with TRBD2 matching over 8 bases. The CDR3 contains 15 residues. Germline V gene lookup returns CDR1 MNHEY and CDR2 SMNVEV (reference sequence). With V trimmed by 1 base and J by 3 bases, 3 bases remained unmatched.

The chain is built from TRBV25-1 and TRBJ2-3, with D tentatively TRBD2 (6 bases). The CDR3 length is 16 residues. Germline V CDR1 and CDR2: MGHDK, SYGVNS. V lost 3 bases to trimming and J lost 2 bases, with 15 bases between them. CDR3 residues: CASSEGWGEATDTQYF. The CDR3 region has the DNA TGTGCCAGCAGTGAGGGTTGGGGGGAGGCCACAGATACGCAGTATTTT.

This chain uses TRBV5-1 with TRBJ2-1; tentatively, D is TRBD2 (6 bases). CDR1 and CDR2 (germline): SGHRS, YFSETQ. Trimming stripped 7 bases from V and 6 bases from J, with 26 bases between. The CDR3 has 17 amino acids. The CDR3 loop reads CASEPTSFKLGGNEQFF. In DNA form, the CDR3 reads TGCGCCAGCGAACCAACGTCCTTTAAATTGGGGGGCAATGAGCAGTTCTTC.

The CDR3 DNA follows: TGTGCCAGCGCCTATACCGGACAGGAGGCTATCAGCTCCTACGAGCAGTACTTC. The encoded protein is CASAYTGQEAISSYEQYF. The V and J genes are TRBV28 and TRBJ2-7; 7 bases align to TRBD1. Losses at the gene ends were 8 bases for V and 0 bases for J; bases not matched to a gene: 19. CDR3 length: 18 residues. The germline gives CDR1 MDHEN, CDR2 SYDVKM.

CDR3 nucleotides: TGTGCCAGCAGTTTTAGATCCGGGTACGAGCAGTACTTC. Protein sequence: CASSFRSGYEQYF. The rearrangement links TRBV27 to TRBJ2-7; unclear D gene. Per the germline V gene, CDR1 is MNHEY and CDR2 is SMNVEV (reference sequence). Trimming took off 3 bases at V and 4 bases at J, with 10 bases between the two ends. The CDR3 runs 13 residues.

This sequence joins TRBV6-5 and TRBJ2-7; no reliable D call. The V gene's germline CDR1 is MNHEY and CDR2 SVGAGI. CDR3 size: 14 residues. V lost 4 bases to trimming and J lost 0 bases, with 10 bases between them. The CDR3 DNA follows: TGTGCCAGCAGTTCTCCCGCGAACTCCTACGAGCAGTACTTC. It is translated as CASSSPANSYEQYF.

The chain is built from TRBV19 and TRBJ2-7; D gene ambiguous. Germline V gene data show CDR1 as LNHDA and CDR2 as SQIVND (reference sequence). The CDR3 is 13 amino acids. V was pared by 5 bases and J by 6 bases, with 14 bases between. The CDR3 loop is CASSPSRKGEQYF. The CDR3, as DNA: TGTGCCAGTAGTCCCTCGAGGAAGGGCGAGCAGTACTTC. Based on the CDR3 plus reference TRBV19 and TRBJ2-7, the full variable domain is DGGITQSPKYLFRKEGQNVTLSCEQNLNHDAMYWYRQDPGQGLRLIYYSQIVNDFQKGDIAEGYSVSREKKESFPLTVTSAQKNPTAFYLCASSPSRKGEQYFGPGTRLTVT.

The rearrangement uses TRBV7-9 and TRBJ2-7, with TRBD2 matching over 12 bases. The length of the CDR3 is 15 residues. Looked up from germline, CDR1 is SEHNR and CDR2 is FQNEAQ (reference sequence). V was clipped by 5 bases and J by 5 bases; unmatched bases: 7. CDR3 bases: TGTGCCAGCAGCACCCGACTAGCGGGAGAGGACGAGCAGTACTTC. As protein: CASSTRLAGEDEQYF.

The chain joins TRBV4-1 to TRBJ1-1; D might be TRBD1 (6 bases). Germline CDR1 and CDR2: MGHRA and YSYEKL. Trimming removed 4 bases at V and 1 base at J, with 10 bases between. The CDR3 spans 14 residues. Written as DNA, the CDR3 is TGCGCCAGCAGCCGGACACAGGGGAACACTGAAGCTTTCTTT. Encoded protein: CASSRTQGNTEAFF.

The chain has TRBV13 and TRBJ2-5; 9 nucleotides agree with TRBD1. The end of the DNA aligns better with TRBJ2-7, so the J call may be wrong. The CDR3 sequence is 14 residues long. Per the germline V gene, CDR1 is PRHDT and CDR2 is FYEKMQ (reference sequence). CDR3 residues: CASSHRTGVGEQYF. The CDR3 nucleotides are TGTGCCAGCAGCCACCGGACAGGGGTGGGCGAGCAGTACTTC.

The CDR3 DNA reads TGTGCCAGCACCACCGGGACAGGGGGCTTATACGAGCAGTACTTC. This encodes CASTTGTGGLYEQYF. The genes are TRBV11-1 and TRBJ2-7; 12 positions match TRBD1. Germline CDR1 SGHAT, CDR2 FQDESV (reference sequence). This CDR3 has 15 amino acids. Trimming at V came to 7 bases and at J to 4 bases, leaving 8 bases not matched to a gene. Looking up the rest from reference TRBV11-1 and TRBJ2-7 gives the full variable domain: EAEVAQSPRYKITEKSQAVAFWCDPISGHATLYWYRQILGQGPELLVQFQDESVVDDSQLPKDRFSAERLKGVDSTLKIQPAELGDSAMYLCASTTGTGGLYEQYFGPGTRLTVT.

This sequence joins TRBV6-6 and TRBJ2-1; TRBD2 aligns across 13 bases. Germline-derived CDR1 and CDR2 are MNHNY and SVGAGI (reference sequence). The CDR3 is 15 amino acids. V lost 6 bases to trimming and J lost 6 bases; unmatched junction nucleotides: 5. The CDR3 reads CASSHGLAGANEQFF. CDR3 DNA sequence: TGTGCCAGCAGCCATGGACTAGCGGGAGCCAATGAGCAGTTCTTC.

In DNA form, the CDR3 reads TGTGCCAGCAGCGCCGGGACAGCTATCGGGGAGCTGTTTTTT. Its protein is CASSAGTAIGELFF. The chain couples TRBV9 to TRBJ2-2, with 7 bases that match TRBD1. Germline loops: CDR1 SGDLS, CDR2 YYNGEE. The CDR3 runs to 14 residues. The V gene end was trimmed by 3 bases and the J gene end by 7 bases; junction bases not matched to a gene: 6.

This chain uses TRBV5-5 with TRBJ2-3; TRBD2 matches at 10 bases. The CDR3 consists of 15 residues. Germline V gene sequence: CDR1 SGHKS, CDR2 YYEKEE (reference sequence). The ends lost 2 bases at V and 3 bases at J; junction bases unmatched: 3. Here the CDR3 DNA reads TGTGCCAGCAGCTTTGTGGGACTAGCGACAGATACGCAGTATTTT. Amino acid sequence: CASSFVGLATDTQYF.

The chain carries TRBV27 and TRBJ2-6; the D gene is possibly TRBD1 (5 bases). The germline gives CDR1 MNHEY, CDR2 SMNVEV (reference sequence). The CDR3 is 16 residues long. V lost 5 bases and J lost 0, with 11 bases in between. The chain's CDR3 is CASSTVTVSGANVLTF. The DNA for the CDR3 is TGTGCCAGCAGTACCGTGACAGTCTCTGGGGCCAACGTCCTGACTTTC. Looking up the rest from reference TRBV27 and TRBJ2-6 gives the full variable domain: EAQVTQNPRYLITVTGKKLTVTCSQNMNHEYMSWYRQDPGLGLRQIYYSMNVEVTDKGDVPEGYKVSRKEKRNFPLILESPSPNQTSLYFCASSTVTVSGANVLTFGAGSRLTVL.

The CDR3 sequence: CASSLLARGANVLTF. The CDR3 DNA follows: TGTGCCAGCAGCTTATTGGCGCGAGGGGCCAACGTCCTGACTTTC. The chain uses TRBV13 and TRBJ2-6; D is undetermined. The CDR3 runs 15 residues. Trimming left V 2 bases short and J 4 bases short, with 9 bases between. CDR1 PRHDT and CDR2 FYEKMQ come from the germline V gene (reference sequence).

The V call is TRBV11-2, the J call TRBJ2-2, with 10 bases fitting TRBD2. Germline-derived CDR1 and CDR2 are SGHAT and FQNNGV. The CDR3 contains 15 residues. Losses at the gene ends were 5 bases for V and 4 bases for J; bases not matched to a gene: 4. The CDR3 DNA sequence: TGTGCCAGCAGCGACACTAGCGGGGTCACCGGGGAGCTGTTTTTT. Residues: CASSDTSGVTGELFF.

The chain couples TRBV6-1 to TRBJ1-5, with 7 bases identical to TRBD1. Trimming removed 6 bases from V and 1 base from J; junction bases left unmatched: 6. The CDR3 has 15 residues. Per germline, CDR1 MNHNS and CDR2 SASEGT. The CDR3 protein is CASRTGPISNQPQHF. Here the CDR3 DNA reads TGTGCCAGCAGGACAGGGCCGATAAGCAATCAGCCCCAGCATTTT.

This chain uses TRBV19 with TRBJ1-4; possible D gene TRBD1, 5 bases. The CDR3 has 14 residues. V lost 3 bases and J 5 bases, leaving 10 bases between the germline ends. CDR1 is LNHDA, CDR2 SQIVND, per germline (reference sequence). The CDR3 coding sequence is TGTGCCAGTAGTATTCGGACACCGAATGAAAAACTGTTTTTT. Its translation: CASSIRTPNEKLFF. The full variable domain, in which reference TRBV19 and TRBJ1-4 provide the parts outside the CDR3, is DGGITQSPKYLFRKEGQNVTLSCEQNLNHDAMYWYRQDPGQGLRLIYYSQIVNDFQKGDIAEGYSVSREKKESFPLTVTSAQKNPTAFYLCASSIRTPNEKLFFGSGTQLSVL.

CDR3 loop: CASSLSAGTGYEQYF. CDR3 sequence (DNA): TGTGCCAGTAGTCTTTCAGCGGGGACCGGCTACGAGCAGTACTTC. The V and J genes are TRBV19 and TRBJ2-7, with 7 bases aligning to TRBD2. V gave up 5 bases and J gave up 3 bases; unmatched junction bases: 10. The CDR3 covers 15 residues. CDR1 is LNHDA and CDR2 is SQIVND in the germline V gene (reference sequence).

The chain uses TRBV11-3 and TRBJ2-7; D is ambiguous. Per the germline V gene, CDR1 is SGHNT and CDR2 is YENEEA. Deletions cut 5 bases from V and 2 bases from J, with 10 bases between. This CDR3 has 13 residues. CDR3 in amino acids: CASSPPGTYEQYF. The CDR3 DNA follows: TGTGCCAGCAGCCCCCCTGGGACCTACGAGCAGTACTTC.

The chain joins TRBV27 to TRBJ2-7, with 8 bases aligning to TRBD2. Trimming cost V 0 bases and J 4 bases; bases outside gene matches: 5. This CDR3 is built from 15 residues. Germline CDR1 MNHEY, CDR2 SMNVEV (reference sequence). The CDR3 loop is CASSLSTGLAYEQYF. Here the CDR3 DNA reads TGTGCCAGCAGTTTATCCACTGGACTAGCTTACGAGCAGTACTTC.

The CDR3 sequence is CASSFQRVRDQETQYF. The CDR3 DNA is TGTGCCAGCAGCTTCCAAAGGGTACGGGACCAAGAGACCCAGTACTTC. The rearrangement uses TRBV7-8 and TRBJ2-5; D unclear. CDR1 and CDR2 from the germline V gene are SGHVS and FQNEAQ. This CDR3 has 16 amino acids. The V gene lost 3 bases and the J gene lost 0 bases, with 14 bases spanning the gap.

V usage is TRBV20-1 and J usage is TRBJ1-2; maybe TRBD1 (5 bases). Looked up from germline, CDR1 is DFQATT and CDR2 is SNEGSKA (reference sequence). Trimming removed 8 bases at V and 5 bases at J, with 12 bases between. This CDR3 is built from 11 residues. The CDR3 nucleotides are TGCAGTACGGGGACGGAGTATGGCTACACCTTC. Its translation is CSTGTEYGYTF.

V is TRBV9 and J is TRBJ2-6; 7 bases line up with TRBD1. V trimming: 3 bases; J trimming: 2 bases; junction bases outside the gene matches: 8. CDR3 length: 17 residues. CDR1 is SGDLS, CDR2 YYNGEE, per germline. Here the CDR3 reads CASSGQNRGAGANVLTF. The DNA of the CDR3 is TGTGCCAGCAGCGGACAGAACAGGGGAGCTGGGGCCAACGTCCTGACTTTC. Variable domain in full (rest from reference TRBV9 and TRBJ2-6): DSGVTQTPKHLITATGQRVTLRCSPRSGDLSVYWYQQSLDQGLQFLIQYYNGEERAKGNILERFSAQQFPDLHSELNLSSLELGDSALYFCASSGQNRGAGANVLTFGAGSRLTVL.

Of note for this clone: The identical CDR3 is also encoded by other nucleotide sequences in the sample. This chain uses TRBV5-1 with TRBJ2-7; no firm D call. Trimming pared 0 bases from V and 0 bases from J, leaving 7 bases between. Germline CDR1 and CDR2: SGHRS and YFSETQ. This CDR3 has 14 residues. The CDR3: CASSLGRSSYEQYF. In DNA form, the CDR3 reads TGCGCCAGCAGCTTGGGACGGAGCTCCTACGAGCAGTACTTC.

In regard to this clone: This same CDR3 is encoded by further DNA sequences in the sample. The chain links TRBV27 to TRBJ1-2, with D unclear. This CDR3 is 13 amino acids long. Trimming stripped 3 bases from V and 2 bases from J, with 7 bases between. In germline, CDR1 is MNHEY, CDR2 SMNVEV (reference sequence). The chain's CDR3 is CASSFGPNYGYTF. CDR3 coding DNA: TGTGCCAGCAGTTTCGGGCCGAACTATGGCTACACCTTC.